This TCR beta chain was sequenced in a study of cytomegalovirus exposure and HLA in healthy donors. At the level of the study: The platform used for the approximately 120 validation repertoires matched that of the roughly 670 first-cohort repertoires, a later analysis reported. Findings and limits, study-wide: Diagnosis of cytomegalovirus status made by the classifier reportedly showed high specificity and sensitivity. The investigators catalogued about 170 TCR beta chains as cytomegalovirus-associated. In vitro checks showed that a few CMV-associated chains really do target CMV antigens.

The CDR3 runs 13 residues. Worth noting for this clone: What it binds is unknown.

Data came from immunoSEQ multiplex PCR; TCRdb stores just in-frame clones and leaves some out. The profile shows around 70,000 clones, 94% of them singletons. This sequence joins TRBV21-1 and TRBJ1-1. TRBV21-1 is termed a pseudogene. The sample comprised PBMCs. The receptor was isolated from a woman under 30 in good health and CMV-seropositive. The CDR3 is CASSKGGNAEAFF. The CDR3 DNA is TGTGCCAGCAGCAAAGGAGGGAATGCTGAAGCTTTCTTT.